Shown below are 6 T cell receptor beta chains from a single sample sequenced in a study of OX40 agonist ivuxolimab in advanced cancers. Libraries were prepared by immunoSEQ multiplex PCR; TCRdb keeps only in-frame clonotypes and omits some of them. This table has 95,000 to 110,000 clones, roughly 90% appearing once. The sample consisted of CD4+ or CD8+ T cells sorted from blood, taken in a trial of the OX40 agonist ivuxolimab. These receptors were collected from an adult with an advanced solid tumor such as melanoma, head and neck, liver or kidney cancer.

J is TRBJ1-5 and V is TRBV5-1; D gene ambiguous. The CDR3 totals 13 residues. The V end lost 0 bases, the J end lost 6 bases, and 7 bases lay between the germline ends. Germline V gene lookup returns CDR1 SGHRS and CDR2 YFSETQ. In nucleotides, the CDR3 is TGCGCCAGCAGCTTGGATCCGAGTCAGCCCCAGCATTTT. This gives the protein CASSLDPSQPQHF.

The chain is built from TRBV14 and TRBJ2-7; 14 bases align to TRBD2. V lost 1 base, J lost 4 bases, and 0 bases stayed unmatched. CDR3 size: 15 residues. Germline V gives CDR1 SGHDN, CDR2 FVKESK. DNA for the CDR3: TGTGCCAGCAGCCAAGGACTAGCGGGAGGGTACGAGCAGTACTTC. This translates into CASSQGLAGGYEQYF.

V gene TRBV15 combines with J gene TRBJ2-1, with a possible D match to TRBD1 (5 bases). This CDR3 has 15 amino acids. Germline assignment: CDR1 LNHNV and CDR2 YYDKDF (reference sequence). V was pared by 3 bases and J by 4 bases, with 13 bases between. CDR3: CATSRGPGLYNEQFF. In DNA, the CDR3 is TGTGCCACCAGCAGGGGGCCAGGGTTATACAATGAGCAGTTCTTC.

The chain links TRBV19 to TRBJ2-1; D call uncertain. Trimming removed 3 bases from V and 1 base from J, with 10 bases in between. The germline V gene encodes CDR1 LNHDA and CDR2 SQIVND (reference sequence). This CDR3 is built from 15 residues. The CDR3 protein is CASSMRWGSYNEQFF. Here the CDR3 DNA reads TGTGCCAGTAGTATGAGATGGGGTTCCTACAATGAGCAGTTCTTC.

The chain recombines TRBV9 with TRBJ2-7, with 11 bases fitting TRBD2. CDR3 length equals 14 residues. Germline trimming cut 3 bases from V and 7 bases from J; bases unmatched to any gene: 6. Germline V gene sequence: CDR1 SGDLS, CDR2 YYNGEE. The CDR3 sequence: CASSDSGRADEQYF. In DNA, the CDR3 is TGTGCCAGCAGCGATAGCGGGAGGGCCGATGAGCAGTACTTC.

CDR3 bases: TGTGCCAGCAGCGTCCTCTGGGACAGTTCTGGGGCCAACGTCCTGACTTTC. Protein product: CASSVLWDSSGANVLTF. The V gene is TRBV9, the J gene TRBJ2-6; TRBD1 matches at 7 bases. The CDR3 is 17 residues long. V lost 2 bases and J lost 1; bases outside the gene matches: 6. CDR1 and CDR2 (germline): SGDLS, YYNGEE.